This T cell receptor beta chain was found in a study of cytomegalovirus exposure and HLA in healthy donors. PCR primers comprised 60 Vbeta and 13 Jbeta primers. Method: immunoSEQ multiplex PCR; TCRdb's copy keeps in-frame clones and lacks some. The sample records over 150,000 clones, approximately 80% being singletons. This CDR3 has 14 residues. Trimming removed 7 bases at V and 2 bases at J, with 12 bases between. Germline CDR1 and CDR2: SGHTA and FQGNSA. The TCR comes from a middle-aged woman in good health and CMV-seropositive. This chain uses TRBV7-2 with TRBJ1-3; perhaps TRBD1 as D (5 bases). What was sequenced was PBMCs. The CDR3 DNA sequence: TGTGCCAGCACCGACAGATACCCTGGAAACACCATATATTTT. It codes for CASTDRYPGNTIYF.